The clone carrying this TCR beta chain has a handful of counts. Its target is not known. The data were taken from a study of T cell repertoires in cytomegalovirus infection. The CDR3 consists of 18 residues. Trimming stripped 0 bases from V and 0 bases from J, with 14 bases between. From germline, CDR1 is LNHDA and CDR2 SQIVND (reference sequence). TCRdb reanalysed the reads using MiXCR and keeps one entry per CDR3 protein. The sample has 800,000 to 950,000 distinct CDR3 sequences, about 30% seen once. The sequence came from a human donor in good health (CMV status not recorded). Some clones in this sample may be carry-over from other donors' samples. The sample in question was cultured CD8+ T cells from PBMCs, obtained from culture after CMV antigen stimulation. This chain connects TRBV19 to TRBJ2-2; D might be TRBD2 (6 bases). CDR3 amino acids: CASSIEVIADANTGELFF. The CDR3 DNA sequence: TGTGCCAGTAGTATAGAAGTGATAGCGGACGCGAACACCGGGGAGCTGTTTTTT.